The 10 T cell receptor beta chains below were found in one sample sequenced in a study of T cell responses to AZD1222 COVID-19 vaccine. Only in-frame clones appear in the TCRdb table, and some are missing; sequencing was by immunoSEQ multiplex PCR. This sample has roughly 110,000 clones, with roughly 90% found just once. Sequencing used peripheral blood, obtained on day 0 of AZD1222 vaccination. Receptors were obtained from an adult in good health.

The chain employs TRBV28 and TRBJ1-2, with D uncertain. V shed 3 bases and J shed 4 bases, with 3 bases lying between them. From germline, CDR1 is MDHEN and CDR2 SYDVKM. This CDR3 region has 11 residues. The CDR3 bases are TGTGCCAGCAGTTTCGGCTATGGCTACACCTTC. This encodes CASSFGYGYTF.

This clone has at least ten counts. The DNA of the CDR3 is TGTGCCAGCAGCCATGGACTAGCGGGGAACTCCTACGAGCAGTACTTC. As protein: CASSHGLAGNSYEQYF. The V call is TRBV14, the J call TRBJ2-7; 12 nucleotides line up with TRBD2. V lost 3 bases, J lost 0 bases, and 3 bases stayed unmatched. The CDR3 runs 16 residues. CDR1 is SGHDN, CDR2 FVKESK, per germline. Based on the CDR3 plus reference TRBV14 and TRBJ2-7, the full variable domain is EAGVTQFPSHSVIEKGQTVTLRCDPISGHDNLYWYRRVMGKEIKFLLHFVKESKQDESGMPNNRFLAERTGGTYSTLKVQPAELEDSGVYFCASSHGLAGNSYEQYFGPGTRLTVT.

J is TRBJ2-7 and V is TRBV24-1; no firm D call. The CDR3 has 11 amino acids. Germline V gives CDR1 KGHDR, CDR2 SFDVKD. With 6 bases removed from V and 0 bases from J, the gap between germline ends came to 2 bases. CDR3 loop: CATSSSYEQYF. The CDR3 DNA reads TGTGCCACCAGTTCCTCCTACGAGCAGTACTTC.

The chain uses TRBV12-3 or TRBV12-4 and TRBJ1-1; 8 bases are shared with TRBD1. Losses at the gene ends were 6 bases for V and 3 bases for J; bases not matched to a gene: 3. The CDR3 loop spans 13 amino acids. The CDR3 nucleotides are TGTGCCAGCAGGACAGGGGCGGACACTGAAGCTTTCTTT. It translates to CASRTGADTEAFF.

The chain joins TRBV5-4 to TRBJ2-1; 7 bases map to TRBD2. This CDR3 has 15 amino acids. CDR1 is SGHNT and CDR2 is YYREEE in the germline V gene (reference sequence). J gave up 2 bases and V 2 bases, and 4 bases lay outside the gene matches. The CDR3 coding sequence is TGTGCCAGCAGCTTTCCGGGGACTACCTACAATGAGCAGTTCTTC. Protein sequence: CASSFPGTTYNEQFF.

The rearrangement links TRBV7-2 to TRBJ1-2; D gene unclear. CDR3 size: 13 residues. V was cut by 4 bases and J by 2 bases, with 8 bases left in between. Germline CDR1 reads SGHTA; CDR2 reads FQGNSA. The CDR3 sequence: CASSWPGNYGYTF. CDR3 in DNA: TGTGCCAGCAGCTGGCCAGGCAACTATGGCTACACCTTC.

The V gene is TRBV29-1, the J gene TRBJ2-5; D assignment may be TRBD1 or TRBD2 (5 bases each). Per germline, CDR1 SQVTM and CDR2 ANQGSEA. Trimming took off 6 bases at V and 5 bases at J, with 10 bases between the two ends. The CDR3 contains 11 residues. The CDR3 is CSVRGSETQYF. The CDR3 nucleotides read TGCAGCGTGAGGGGTTCGGAGACCCAGTACTTC.

The rearrangement joins TRBV14 to TRBJ1-2; no clear D gene. Germline loops: CDR1 SGHDN, CDR2 FVKESK. V was pared by 8 bases and J by 4 bases, with 11 bases between. The CDR3 is 12 residues long. The CDR3 is CASRDGSYGYTF. The CDR3 DNA reads as TGTGCCAGCCGAGACGGTTCCTATGGCTACACCTTC.

This chain links TRBV18 with TRBJ2-7, with D tentatively TRBD2 (6 bases). V dropped 2 bases and J dropped 5 bases, with 16 bases sitting between them. The germline V gene encodes CDR1 KGHSH and CDR2 LQKENI. The CDR3 is 15 residues long. As DNA, the CDR3 is TGTGCCAGCTCACCATTTTTAGCGGAGGGGAACGAGCAGTACTTC. Translating gives CASSPFLAEGNEQYF.

This clone was picked up one time. The chain couples TRBV12-5 to TRBJ2-7, with D hard to call. The CDR3 runs to 12 residues. Germline CDR1 is LGHNT and CDR2 is FRNRAP. The V gene lost 1 base and the J gene lost 7 bases, with 8 bases spanning the gap. The CDR3 here is CASGLGGLEQYF. CDR3 nucleotides: TGTGCTAGTGGTTTGGGGGGTTTAGAGCAGTACTTC.